This T cell receptor beta chain appears in the sequencing data of a study of identical twins. CDR3 length: 12 residues. V lost 3 bases, J lost 4 bases, and 7 bases lay in between. Germline-derived CDR1 and CDR2 are SGDLS and YYNGEE. Study conclusions and caveats: The study reached conclusions through statistical analysis that was cross-sectional, not following the same donors.

TCRdb passed the 5' RACE reads through MiXCR, listing each CDR3 protein once. The sample records some 1,600,000 distinct CDR3 sequences, about 30% being singletons. This clonotype has more than one count but fewer than ten. Antigen unknown. V and J are TRBV9 and TRBJ1-2; no clear D gene. This receptor was obtained from a newborn girl in good health. Sample: cord blood. CDR3 in DNA: TGTGCCAGCAGCGCACGTTCCTATGGCTACACCTTC. It translates to CASSARSYGYTF.